This T cell receptor beta chain stems from a study of CD8+CD57+ T cells in acquired aplastic anemia. Flow cytometry had shown expanded CD8+CD57+ cells in the patients chosen for sequencing. The TCR beta profiling, which covered VDJ combination and CDR3 sequence, was carried out using genomic DNA as the template. TCRdb processed the reads anew with MiXCR; each CDR3 protein has one entry. Counted here are just over 200,000 distinct CDR3 sequences, roughly two thirds occurring once; the ten biggest clones make up around 60%. The sequenced sample was sorted CD4+, CD8+, or CD8+CD57+ T cells (not recorded which) from PBMCs. The sequence derives from a human donor with aplastic anemia.

Written as DNA, the CDR3 is TGTGCCAGCAGTGATCCGGGACAGGGGGCGATTACAGATACGCAGTATTTT. Its translation is CASSDPGQGAITDTQYF. The V and J genes are TRBV25-1 and TRBJ2-3, with 12 nucleotides matching TRBD1. V shed 3 bases and J 3 bases; nucleotides not matched to a gene: 7. Germline V gene lookup returns CDR1 MGHDK and CDR2 SYGVNS. This CDR3 contains 17 residues. The full variable domain, its missing parts supplied by reference TRBV25-1 and TRBJ2-3, is EADIYQTPRYLVIGTGKKITLECSQTMGHDKMYWYQQDPGMELHLIHYSYGVNSTEKGDLSSESTVSRIRTEHFPLTLESARPSHTSQYLCASSDPGQGAITDTQYFGPGTRLTVL.